This TCR beta chain was retrieved from a study of blood T cells in healthy people across ages. About the study: Template switching retrieved approximately one barcoded beta molecule for each two T cells.

This CDR3 contains 12 residues. CDR1 is MNHEY and CDR2 is SMNVEV in the germline V gene (reference sequence). The ends were cut back, 7 bases at V and 4 bases at J, with 10 bases in the middle. Primed by a sample-barcoded 5' primer and a J-beta primer mix, a second PCR proceeded for about 7 to 12 cycles. TCRdb processed the 5' RACE reads anew with MiXCR; each CDR3 protein has one entry. The repertoire includes hundreds of thousands of distinct CDR3 sequences, just over 55% of them detected once, and roughly 25% sits in the top ten. Each of the donors had roughly 9.7 milliliters of peripheral blood drawn into EDTA-treated Vacutainer tubes. The authors extracted at least 6 micrograms of total RNA per sample. Worth noting for this clonotype: Its antigen is still unknown.

Study observations and caveats: Roughly linearly, TCR beta diversity per million T cells fell as age increased.

Sequencing was performed on blood. V and J are TRBV27 and TRBJ1-1, with D maybe TRBD1 (6 bases). This receptor was identified in a middle-aged man in good health. CDR3 amino acids: CASKRGSTEAFF. The DNA of the CDR3 is TGTGCCAGCAAGAGGGGGAGCACTGAAGCTTTCTTT.